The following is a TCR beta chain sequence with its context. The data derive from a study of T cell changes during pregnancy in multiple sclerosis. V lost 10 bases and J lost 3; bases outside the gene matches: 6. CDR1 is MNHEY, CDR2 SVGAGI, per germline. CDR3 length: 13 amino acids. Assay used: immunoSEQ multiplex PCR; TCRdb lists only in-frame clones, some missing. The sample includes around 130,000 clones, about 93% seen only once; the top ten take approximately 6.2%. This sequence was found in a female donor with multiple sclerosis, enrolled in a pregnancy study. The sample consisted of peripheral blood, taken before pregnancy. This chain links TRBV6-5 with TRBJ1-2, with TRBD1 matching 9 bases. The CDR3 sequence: CAIRDRADYGYTF. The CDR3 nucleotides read TGTGCCATCAGGGACAGGGCGGACTATGGCTACACCTTC.